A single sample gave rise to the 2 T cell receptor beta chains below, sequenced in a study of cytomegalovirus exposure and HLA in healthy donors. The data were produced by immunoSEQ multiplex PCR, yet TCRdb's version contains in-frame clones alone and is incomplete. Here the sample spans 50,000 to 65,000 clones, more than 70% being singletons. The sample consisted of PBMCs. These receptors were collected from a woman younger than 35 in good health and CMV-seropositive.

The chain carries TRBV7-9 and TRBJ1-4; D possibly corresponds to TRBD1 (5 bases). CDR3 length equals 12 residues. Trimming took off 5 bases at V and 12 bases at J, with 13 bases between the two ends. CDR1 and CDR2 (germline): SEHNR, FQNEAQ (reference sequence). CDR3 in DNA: TGTGCCAGCAGCCCCCTCAGGGTGGAACTGTTTTTT. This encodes CASSPLRVELFF.

The DNA of the CDR3 is TGCGCCAGCAGCCATCTCCAACGGGAAGATACGCAGTATTTT. This sequence encodes CASSHLQREDTQYF. The chain recombines TRBV5-1 with TRBJ2-3; TRBD2 is a possible D gene (5 bases). The CDR3 is 14 residues long. From germline, CDR1 is SGHRS and CDR2 YFSETQ. The V gene lost 4 bases and the J gene lost 5 bases, with 14 bases spanning the gap. Using reference TRBV5-1 and TRBJ2-3 for the parts outside the CDR3, the full variable domain is KAGVTQTPRYLIKTRGQQVTLSCSPISGHRSVSWYQQTPGQGLQFLFEYFSETQRNKGNFPGRFSGRQFSNSRSEMNVSTLELGDSALYLCASSHLQREDTQYFGPGTRLTVL.